The clone carrying this T cell receptor (beta chain) was counted at least ten times. Its specificity is unknown. The germline gene is not matched at one end of the junction; a read error may be the cause. Regarding time point: sample taken at primary tumor resection. The V gene's germline CDR1 is SGHNT and CDR2 YYREEE (reference sequence). CDR3 length: 8 amino acids. Using its own MiXCR run on the 5' RACE reads, TCRdb lists one record per CDR3 protein. The sample contains about 7,000 distinct CDR3 sequences, about 3.2% of which appear only once. This entry belongs to a study of spatial heterogeneity in lung cancer. For the study at large: More beta-chain than alpha-chain sequences were consistently detected.

Points from the study as a whole: Higher tumor mutation counts went along with higher counts of expanded intratumoral alpha and beta TCRs.

The chain links TRBV5-4 to TRBJ2-4; no firm D call. The sequencing here drew on lung tumor tissue, taken at surgery. This TCR was recovered from a male donor with early-stage non-small cell lung cancer. Here the CDR3 DNA reads TGTGCCAGCAGTTCACCCGACTTC. Its protein product is CASSSPDF. The entire variable domain, with the rest obtained from reference TRBV5-4 and TRBJ2-4, is as follows: ETGVTQSPTHLIKTRGQQVTLRCSSQSGHNTVSWYQQALGQGPQFIFQYYREEENGRGNFPPRFSGLQFPNYSSELNVNALELDDSALYLCASSSPDFGAGTRLSVL.